This entry concerns a single T cell receptor (beta chain). The antigen remains unidentified. This sample stems from a study of human T cells and chemical hapten exposure. Time point described: pre-sensitization, week 0. The treatment: therapeutic diphenylcyclopropenone sensitization with weekly scalp DPC. Broader study findings: DPC sensitization did not alter TCRs above 1 in 1000 frequency.

TCRdb analysed the RACE reads with MiXCR anew, one entry per CDR3 protein. This table has 300,000 to 400,000 distinct CDR3 sequences, less than 6.5% appearing once. Sequenced here: whole blood, sampled in connection with sensitization to the hapten diphenylcyclopropenone (DPC). The receptor's source is a woman aged 45-65 years with alopecia areata. Some clones in this sample may be carry-over from other donors' samples.

The CDR3 protein is CASSLRGDTGKLFF. For the CDR3, the DNA is TGTGCCAGCAGTTTACGGGGAGACACGGGTAAACTGTTTTTT. The chain couples TRBV12-3 or TRBV12-4 to TRBJ1-4, with D uncertain. The CDR3 has 14 amino acids. Trimming removed 2 bases from V and 11 bases from J, with 15 bases in between.